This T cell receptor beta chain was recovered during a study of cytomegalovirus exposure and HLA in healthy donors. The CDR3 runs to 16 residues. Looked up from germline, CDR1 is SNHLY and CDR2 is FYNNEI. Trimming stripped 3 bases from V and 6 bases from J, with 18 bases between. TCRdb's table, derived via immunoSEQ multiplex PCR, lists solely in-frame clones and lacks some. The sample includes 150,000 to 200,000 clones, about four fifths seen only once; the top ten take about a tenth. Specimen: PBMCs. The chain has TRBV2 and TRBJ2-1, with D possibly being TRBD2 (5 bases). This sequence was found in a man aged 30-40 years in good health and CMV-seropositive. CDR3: CASSDRRARGINEQFF. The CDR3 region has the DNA TGTGCCAGCAGTGACCGGCGGGCCCGAGGGATCAATGAGCAGTTCTTC.